The present entry profiles one T cell receptor (beta chain) with its context. This clonotype showed up just a few times. Its antigen target is currently unknown. Base-call qualities are not available, and no considerably larger clone is one nucleotide away. The data stem from a study of T cells after yellow fever vaccination (dated by TCRdb to about 2019). Background for the entire study: The SMART-Seq v4 Ultra Low Input RNA kit was used to prepare libraries from fractions with low cell numbers. To follow T-cell clones before and after both primary and booster YFV17D yellow fever vaccination, bulk TCR alpha and beta repertoires underwent longitudinal sequencing. The cohort comprised two healthy male donors, one aged 18 to 30 and one aged 30 to 40 years. Bulk PBMC replicates and cell subsets were isolated from blood drawn at multiple timepoints before and after both primary and secondary immunization.

Results the study describes overall, beyond this receptor: A small share of clonotypes was detected in both CD4 and CD8 compartments, with the overlap likely arising from convergent recombination. The study included only two donors, which limits how far the findings can be generalized. Compared with the primary T-cell response, the secondary T-cell response was faster but weaker, reaching its peak on day 5 rather than on day 15. FACS-sorted repertoires could contain abundant contaminating clonotypes from the bulk population, so computational filtering was required. Most clones expanded after primary vaccination were re-detected after the booster (around 96% of CD4 and around 88% of CD8), suggesting broad memory maintenance.

According to the study, the label for this sample's treatment or condition signals: live attenuated yellow fever vaccine strain. At every blood-draw timepoint, two biological replicates of bulk PBMCs were collected. PBMCs were isolated from peripheral blood using a standard Ficoll-Paque protocol. TriZol was used to extract RNA from bulk PBMCs, CD4 and CD8 fractions, and dextramer-positive and dextramer-negative fractions. Synthesis of TCR cDNA relied on 5'RACE template switching, a step that introduced a universal primer site along with unique molecular identifiers. cDNA synthesis was primed from both the TCR alpha and TCR beta constant segments. Two PCR steps were used to amplify libraries, with sample barcodes and sequencing adapters being added in the second step. Sequencing of the libraries was done on either Illumina HiSeq 2500 (2x100 bp) or NovaSeq (2x150 bp). Turning to the authors' computational methods: Reads were demultiplexed and collapsed into UMI consensus sequences with MIGEC, and V(D)J alignment was performed with MiXCR. Vaccine-responding clonotypes were defined with edgeR using replicate PBMC samples, requiring FDR below 0.01 and a log2 fold change above 5 up to day 15. Each bulk clonotype was labeled CD4 or CD8 based on which sequenced repertoire, CD4 or CD8, contained the clonotype at higher abundance. Using fastp trimming at Q25 and MiXCR clonotype assembly, TCRdb reanalyzed the public sequencing data and kept in-frame beta chains. Duplicate CDR3 protein sequences are folded into a single record with the most common DNA and genes. For this entry, the V and J calls and clone size follow TCRdb and not the study's own pipeline. The sample records around 530,000 distinct CDR3 sequences, less than 20% of which are singletons. Of the sample, 15% to 20% is held by the ten largest clones.

The germline V gene supplies CDR1 SQVTM and CDR2 ANQGSEA. From cysteine to phenylalanine, the CDR3 is 16 amino acids long. Only CDR3 DNA is held: 48 bases, read in frame from base 1. V was cut back by 6 bases and J by 0 bases, leaving a gap of 20 bases between them. The V and J segments used are TRBV29-1 and TRBJ1-2; the D region possibly corresponds to TRBD1 (6 bases align). This TCR derives from a man aged 18 to 30 who received the YFV17D yellow fever vaccine. Sequenced material: PBMCs, taken 5 days after the first yellow fever vaccination. The DNA sequence is given as TGCAGCGTCCCCGGGGGGGGCGCGGTGGCTAACTATGGCTACACCTTC. Its translation reads: CSVPGGGAVANYGYTF.